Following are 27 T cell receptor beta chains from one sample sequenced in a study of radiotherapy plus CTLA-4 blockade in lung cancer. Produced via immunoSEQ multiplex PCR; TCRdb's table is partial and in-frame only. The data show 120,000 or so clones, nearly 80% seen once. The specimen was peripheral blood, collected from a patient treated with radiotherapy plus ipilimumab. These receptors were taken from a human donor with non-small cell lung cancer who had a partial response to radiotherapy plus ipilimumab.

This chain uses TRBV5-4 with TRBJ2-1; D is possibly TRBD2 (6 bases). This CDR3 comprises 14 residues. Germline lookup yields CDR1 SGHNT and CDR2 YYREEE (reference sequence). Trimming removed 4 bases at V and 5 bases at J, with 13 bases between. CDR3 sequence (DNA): TGTGCCAGCAGCCCCGCGACTAGGCACAATGAGCAGTTCTTC. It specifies CASSPATRHNEQFF.

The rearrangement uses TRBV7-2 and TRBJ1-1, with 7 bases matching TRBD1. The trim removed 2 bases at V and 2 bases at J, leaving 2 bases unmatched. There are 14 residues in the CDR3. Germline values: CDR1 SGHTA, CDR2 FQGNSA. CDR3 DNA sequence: TGTGCCAGCAGCTTATCAGGGGGAAACACTGAAGCTTTCTTT. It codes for CASSLSGGNTEAFF.

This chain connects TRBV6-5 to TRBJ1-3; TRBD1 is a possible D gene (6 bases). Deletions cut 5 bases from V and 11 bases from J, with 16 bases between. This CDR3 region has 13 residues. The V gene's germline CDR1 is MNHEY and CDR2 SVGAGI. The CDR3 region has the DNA TGTGCCAGCAGTCGACAGGCACCTCCGGCCATATATTTT. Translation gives CASSRQAPPAIYF.

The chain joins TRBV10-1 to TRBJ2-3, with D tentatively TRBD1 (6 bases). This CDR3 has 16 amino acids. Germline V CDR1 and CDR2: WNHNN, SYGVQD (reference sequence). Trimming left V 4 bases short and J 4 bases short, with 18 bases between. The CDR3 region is CASSGGTPSAADTQYF. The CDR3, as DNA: TGCGCCAGCAGTGGGGGGACACCGAGTGCGGCAGATACGCAGTATTTT.

CDR3 sequence: CASSQDGTGTDEQFF. The CDR3 DNA is TGTGCCAGCAGCCAAGACGGTACAGGGACGGATGAGCAGTTCTTC. The J gene is TRBJ2-1, the V gene TRBV4-2; the D gene is possibly TRBD1 (6 bases). This CDR3 comprises 15 residues. Germline CDR1 and CDR2: LGHNA and YNFKEQ. V was cut by 0 bases and J by 8 bases, with 14 bases left in between.

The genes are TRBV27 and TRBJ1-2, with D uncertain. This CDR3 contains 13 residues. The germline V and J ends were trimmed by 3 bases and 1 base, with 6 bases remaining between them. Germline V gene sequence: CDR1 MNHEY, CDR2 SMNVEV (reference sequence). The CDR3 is CASSFSSNYGYTF. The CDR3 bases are TGTGCCAGCAGTTTCTCCAGTAACTATGGCTACACCTTC.

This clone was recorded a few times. The CDR3 reads CASSQEHEGGGDTIYF. The CDR3 DNA is TGCGCCAGCAGCCAAGAACACGAGGGAGGGGGAGACACCATATATTTT. The chain is built from TRBV4-3 and TRBJ1-3, with a weak D call TRBD1 (6 bases). In germline, CDR1 is LGHNA, CDR2 YSLEER. The CDR3 length is 16 residues. The ends were cut back, 0 bases at V and 8 bases at J, with 17 bases in the middle.

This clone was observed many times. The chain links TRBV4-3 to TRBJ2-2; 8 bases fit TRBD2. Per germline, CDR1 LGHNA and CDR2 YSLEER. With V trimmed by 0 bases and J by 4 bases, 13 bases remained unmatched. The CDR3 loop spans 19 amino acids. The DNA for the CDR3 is TGCGCCAGCAGCCAAGATCTTGTCCGAGGGCTAGCGGGCACCGGGGAGCTGTTTTTT. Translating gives CASSQDLVRGLAGTGELFF.

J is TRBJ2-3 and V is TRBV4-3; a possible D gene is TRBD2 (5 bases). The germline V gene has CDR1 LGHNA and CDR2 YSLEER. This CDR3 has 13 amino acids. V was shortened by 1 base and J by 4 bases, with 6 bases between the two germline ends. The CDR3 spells CASSQGTSDTQYF. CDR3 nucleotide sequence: TGCGCCAGCAGCCAAGGGACTTCAGATACGCAGTATTTT.

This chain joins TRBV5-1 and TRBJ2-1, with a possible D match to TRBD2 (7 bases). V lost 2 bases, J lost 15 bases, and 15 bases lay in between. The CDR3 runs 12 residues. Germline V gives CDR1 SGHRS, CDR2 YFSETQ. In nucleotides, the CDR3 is TGCGCCAGCAGCTTTTCGGGGGGCATAGGGTTCTTC. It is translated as CASSFSGGIGFF.

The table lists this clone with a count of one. The CDR3 DNA is TGTGCCTCCACGACAGGGGGCGCGATGGACACTGAAGCTTTCTTT. Amino acids: CASTTGGAMDTEAFF. V usage is TRBV30 and J usage is TRBJ1-1, with 10 bases identical to TRBD1. The ends lost 7 bases at V and 3 bases at J; junction bases unmatched: 11. From germline, CDR1 is GTSNPN and CDR2 SVGIG (reference sequence). This CDR3 is built from 15 residues.

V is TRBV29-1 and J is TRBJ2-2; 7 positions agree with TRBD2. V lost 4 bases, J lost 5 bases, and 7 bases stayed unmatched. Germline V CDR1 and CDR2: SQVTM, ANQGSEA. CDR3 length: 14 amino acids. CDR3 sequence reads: CSVVGGTRTGELFF. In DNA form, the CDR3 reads TGCAGCGTTGTCGGGGGGACTCGGACCGGGGAGCTGTTTTTT.

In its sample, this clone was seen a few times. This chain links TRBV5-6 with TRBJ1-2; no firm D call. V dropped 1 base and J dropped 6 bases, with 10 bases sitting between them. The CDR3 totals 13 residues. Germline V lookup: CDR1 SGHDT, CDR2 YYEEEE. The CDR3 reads CASSLTGEDGYTF. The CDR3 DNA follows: TGTGCCAGCAGCTTGACCGGGGAGGATGGCTACACCTTC. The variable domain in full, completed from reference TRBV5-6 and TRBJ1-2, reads DAGVTQSPTHLIKTRGQQVTLRCSPKSGHDTVSWYQQALGQGPQFIFQYYEEEERQRGNFPDRFSGHQFPNYSSELNVNALLLGDSALYLCASSLTGEDGYTFGSGTRLTVV.

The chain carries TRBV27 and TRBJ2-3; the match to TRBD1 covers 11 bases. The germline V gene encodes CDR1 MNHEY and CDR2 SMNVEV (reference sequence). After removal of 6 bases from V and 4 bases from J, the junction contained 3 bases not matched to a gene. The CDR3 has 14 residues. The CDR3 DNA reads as TGTGCCAGCAGATCGGGACAGGGGGCAGATACGCAGTATTTT. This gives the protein CASRSGQGADTQYF.

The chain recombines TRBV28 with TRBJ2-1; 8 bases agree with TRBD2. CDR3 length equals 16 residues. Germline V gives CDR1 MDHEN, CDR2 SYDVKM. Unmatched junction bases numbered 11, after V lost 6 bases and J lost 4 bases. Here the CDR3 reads CASSLPAGGEYNEQFF. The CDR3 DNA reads TGTGCCAGCAGCCTCCCCGCCGGGGGGGAGTACAATGAGCAGTTCTTC.

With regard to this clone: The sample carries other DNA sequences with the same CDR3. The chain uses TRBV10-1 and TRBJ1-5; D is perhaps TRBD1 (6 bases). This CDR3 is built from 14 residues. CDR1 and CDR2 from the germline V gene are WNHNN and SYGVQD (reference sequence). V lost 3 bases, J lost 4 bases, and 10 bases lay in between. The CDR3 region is CASSDGGTNQPQHF. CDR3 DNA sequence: TGCGCCAGCAGTGACGGGGGGACAAATCAGCCCCAGCATTTT.

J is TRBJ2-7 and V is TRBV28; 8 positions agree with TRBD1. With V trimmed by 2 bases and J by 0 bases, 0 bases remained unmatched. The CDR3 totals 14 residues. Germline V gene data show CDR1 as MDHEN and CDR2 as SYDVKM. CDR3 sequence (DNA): TGTGCCAGCAGTTTAACAGGGGGCTCCTACGAGCAGTACGTC. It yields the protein CASSLTGGSYEQYV.

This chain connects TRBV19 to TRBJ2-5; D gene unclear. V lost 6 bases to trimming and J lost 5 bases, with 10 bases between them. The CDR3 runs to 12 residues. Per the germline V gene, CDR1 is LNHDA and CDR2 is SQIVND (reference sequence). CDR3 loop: CASRSGGETQYF. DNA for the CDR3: TGTGCCAGTAGGTCGGGTGGGGAGACCCAGTACTTC. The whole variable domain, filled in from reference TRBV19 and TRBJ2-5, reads DGGITQSPKYLFRKEGQNVTLSCEQNLNHDAMYWYRQDPGQGLRLIYYSQIVNDFQKGDIAEGYSVSREKKESFPLTVTSAQKNPTAFYLCASRSGGETQYFGPGTRLLVL.

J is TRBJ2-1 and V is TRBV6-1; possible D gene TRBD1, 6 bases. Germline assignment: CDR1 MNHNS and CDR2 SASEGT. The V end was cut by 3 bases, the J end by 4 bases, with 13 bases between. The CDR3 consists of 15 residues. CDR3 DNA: TGTGCCAGCAGTGACCCGGGACACCTGTACAATGAGCAGTTCTTC. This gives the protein CASSDPGHLYNEQFF.

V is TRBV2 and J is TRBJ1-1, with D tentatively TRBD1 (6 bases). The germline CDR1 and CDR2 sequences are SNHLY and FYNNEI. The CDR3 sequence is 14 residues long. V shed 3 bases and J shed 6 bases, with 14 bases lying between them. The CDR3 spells CASSDGQGLAEAFF. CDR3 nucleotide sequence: TGTGCCAGCAGTGATGGCCAGGGGTTAGCTGAAGCTTTCTTT.

This CDR3 is CASSVVVSGRGNEQFF. CDR3 DNA sequence: TGTGCCAGCAGCGTAGTTGTTAGCGGGAGGGGAAATGAGCAGTTCTTC. V gene TRBV9 combines with J gene TRBJ2-1; TRBD2 matches 11 bases. The CDR3 runs 16 residues. Germline V gives CDR1 SGDLS, CDR2 YYNGEE. Trimming took 0 bases from V and 7 from J; bases not matched to a gene: 6.

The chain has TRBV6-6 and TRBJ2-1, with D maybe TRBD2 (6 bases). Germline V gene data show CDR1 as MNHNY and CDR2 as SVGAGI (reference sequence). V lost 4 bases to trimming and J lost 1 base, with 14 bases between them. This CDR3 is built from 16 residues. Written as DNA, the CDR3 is TGTGCCAGCAGTTTACTCGGGAGCAGGTCCTACAATGAGCAGTTCTTC. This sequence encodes CASSLLGSRSYNEQFF.

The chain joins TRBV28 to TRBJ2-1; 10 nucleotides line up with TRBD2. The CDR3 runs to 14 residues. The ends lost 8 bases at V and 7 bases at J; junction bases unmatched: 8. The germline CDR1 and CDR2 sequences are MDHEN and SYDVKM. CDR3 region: CASLSSGGNNEQFF. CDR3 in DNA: TGTGCCAGCCTATCTAGCGGGGGTAATAATGAGCAGTTCTTC.

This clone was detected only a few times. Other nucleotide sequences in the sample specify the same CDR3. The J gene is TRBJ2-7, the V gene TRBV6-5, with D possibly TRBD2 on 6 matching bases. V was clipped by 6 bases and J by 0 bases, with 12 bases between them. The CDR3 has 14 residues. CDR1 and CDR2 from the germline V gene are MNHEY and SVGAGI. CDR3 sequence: CASSSGLFSYEQYV. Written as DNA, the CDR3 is TGTGCCAGCAGCAGCGGACTATTCTCCTACGAGCAGTACGTC.

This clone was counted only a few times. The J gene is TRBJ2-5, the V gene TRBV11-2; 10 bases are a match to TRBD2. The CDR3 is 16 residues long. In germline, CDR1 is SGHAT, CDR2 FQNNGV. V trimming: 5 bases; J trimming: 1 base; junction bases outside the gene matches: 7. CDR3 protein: CASSRRLAGFQETQYF. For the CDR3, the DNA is TGTGCCAGCAGCCGAAGACTAGCGGGTTTCCAAGAGACCCAGTACTTC.

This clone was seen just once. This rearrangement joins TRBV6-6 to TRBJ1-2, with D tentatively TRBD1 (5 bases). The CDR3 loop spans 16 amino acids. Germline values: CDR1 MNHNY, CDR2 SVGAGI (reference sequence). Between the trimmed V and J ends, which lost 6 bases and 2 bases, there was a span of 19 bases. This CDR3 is CASSASRVQKNYGYTF. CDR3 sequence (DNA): TGTGCCAGCAGCGCCTCCAGGGTACAAAAGAACTATGGCTACACCTTC.

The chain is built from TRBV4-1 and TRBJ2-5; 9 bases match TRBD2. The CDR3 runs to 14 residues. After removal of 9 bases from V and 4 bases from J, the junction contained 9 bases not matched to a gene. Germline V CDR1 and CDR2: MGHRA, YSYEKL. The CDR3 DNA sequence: TGCGCCAGTGCCTTAGCGGGAGAGGGAGAGACCCAGTACTTC. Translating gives CASALAGEGETQYF.